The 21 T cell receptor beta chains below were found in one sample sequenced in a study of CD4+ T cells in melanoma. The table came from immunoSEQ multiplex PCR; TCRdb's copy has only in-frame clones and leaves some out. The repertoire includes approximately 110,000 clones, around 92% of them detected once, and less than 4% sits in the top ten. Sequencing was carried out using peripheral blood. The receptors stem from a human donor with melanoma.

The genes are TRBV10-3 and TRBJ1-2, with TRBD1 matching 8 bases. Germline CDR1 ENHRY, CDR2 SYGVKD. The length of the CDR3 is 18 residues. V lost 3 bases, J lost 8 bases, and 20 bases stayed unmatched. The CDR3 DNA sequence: TGTGCCATCAGTGATTCCCCCGGGACAGGCTTTTACTTCGGGGGCTACACCTTC. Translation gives CAISDSPGTGFYFGGYTF.

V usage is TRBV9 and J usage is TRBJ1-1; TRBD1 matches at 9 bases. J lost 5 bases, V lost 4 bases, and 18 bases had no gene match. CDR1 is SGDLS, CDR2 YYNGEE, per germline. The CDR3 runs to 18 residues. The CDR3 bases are TGTGCCAGCAGCCCCCACCGCGGAGACAGGGGGAGGTGGACTGAAGCTTTCTTT. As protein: CASSPHRGDRGRWTEAFF.

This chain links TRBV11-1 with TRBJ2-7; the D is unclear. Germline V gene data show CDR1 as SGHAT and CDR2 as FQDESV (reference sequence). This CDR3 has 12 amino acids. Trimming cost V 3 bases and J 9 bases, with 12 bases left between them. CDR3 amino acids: CASSFPGRRQYF. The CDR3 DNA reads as TGTGCCAGCAGCTTCCCCGGCAGGCGGCAGTACTTC.

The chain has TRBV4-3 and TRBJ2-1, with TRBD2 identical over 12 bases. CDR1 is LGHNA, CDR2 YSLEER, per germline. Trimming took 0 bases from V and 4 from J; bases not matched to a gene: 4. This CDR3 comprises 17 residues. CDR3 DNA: TGCGCCAGCAGCCAAGATCTAGCGGGAGGGCCGTACAATGAGCAGTTCTTC. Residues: CASSQDLAGGPYNEQFF.

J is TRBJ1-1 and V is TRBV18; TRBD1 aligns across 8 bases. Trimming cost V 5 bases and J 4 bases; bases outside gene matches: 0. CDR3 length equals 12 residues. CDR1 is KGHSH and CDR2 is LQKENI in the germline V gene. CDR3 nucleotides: TGTGCCAGCTCAACAGGGGGCACTGAAGCTTTCTTT. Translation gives CASSTGGTEAFF.

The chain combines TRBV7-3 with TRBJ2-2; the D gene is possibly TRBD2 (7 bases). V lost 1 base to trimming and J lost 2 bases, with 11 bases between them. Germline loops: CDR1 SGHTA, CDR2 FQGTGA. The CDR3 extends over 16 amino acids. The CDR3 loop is CASSLNGGPNTGELFF. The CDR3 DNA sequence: TGTGCCAGCAGCTTAAACGGGGGGCCAAACACCGGGGAGCTGTTTTTT.

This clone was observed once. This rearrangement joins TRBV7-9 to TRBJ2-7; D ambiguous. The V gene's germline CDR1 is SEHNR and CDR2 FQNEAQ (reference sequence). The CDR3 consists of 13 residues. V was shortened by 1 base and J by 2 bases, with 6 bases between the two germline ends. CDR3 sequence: CASSLDSTYEQYF. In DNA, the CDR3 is TGTGCCAGCAGCTTAGACAGCACCTACGAGCAGTACTTC.

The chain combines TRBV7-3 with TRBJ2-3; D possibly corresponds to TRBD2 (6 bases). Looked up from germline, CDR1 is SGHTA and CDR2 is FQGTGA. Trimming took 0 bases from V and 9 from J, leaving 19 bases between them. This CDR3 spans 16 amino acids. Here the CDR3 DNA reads TGTGCCAGCAGCTTAACGGGGCGGAGGGGCCAGGAGACGCAGTATTTT. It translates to CASSLTGRRGQETQYF.

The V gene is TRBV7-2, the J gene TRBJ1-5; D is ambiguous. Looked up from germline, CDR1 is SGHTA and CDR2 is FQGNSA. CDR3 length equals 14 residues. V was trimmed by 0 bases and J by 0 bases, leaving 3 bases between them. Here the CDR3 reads CASSLAVSNQPQHF. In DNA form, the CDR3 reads TGTGCCAGCAGCTTAGCGGTTAGCAATCAGCCCCAGCATTTT.

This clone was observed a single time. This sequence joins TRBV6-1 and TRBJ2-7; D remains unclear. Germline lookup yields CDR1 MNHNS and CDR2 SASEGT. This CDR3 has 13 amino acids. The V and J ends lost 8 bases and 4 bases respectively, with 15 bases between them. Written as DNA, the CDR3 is TGTGCCAGCTCCACCTTGGACGGATACGAGCAGTACTTC. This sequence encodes CASSTLDGYEQYF.

CDR3: CASSLDGALNQPQHF. DNA of the CDR3: TGTGCCAGCAGCTTAGATGGAGCCCTGAATCAGCCCCAGCATTTT. This chain connects TRBV7-2 to TRBJ1-5; the D is unclear. Germline V gene sequence: CDR1 SGHTA, CDR2 FQGNSA. The V end lost 1 base, the J end lost 4 bases, and 11 bases lay between the germline ends. This CDR3 has 15 amino acids.

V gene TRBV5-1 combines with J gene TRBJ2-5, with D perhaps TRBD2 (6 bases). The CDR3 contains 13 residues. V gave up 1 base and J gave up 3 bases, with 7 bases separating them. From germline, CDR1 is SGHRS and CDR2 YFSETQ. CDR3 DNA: TGCGCCAGCAGCTTGCCTAGCGAAGAGACCCAGTACTTC. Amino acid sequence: CASSLPSEETQYF.

The CDR3 nucleotides read TGCAGCGTTGAAGATCCAGTAAGCTACGAGCAGTACTTC. Translating it yields CSVEDPVSYEQYF. The chain links TRBV29-1 to TRBJ2-7, with D unresolved. Germline CDR1 SQVTM, CDR2 ANQGSEA. Trimming shortened V by 0 bases and J by 3 bases, and 9 bases separated the two germline ends. The CDR3 extends over 13 amino acids.

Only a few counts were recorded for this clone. CDR3 sequence: CASSLEIQSLPGNTIYF. CDR3 coding DNA: TGCGCCAGCAGCTTGGAGATACAATCACTACCTGGAAACACCATATATTTT. The chain is built from TRBV5-1 and TRBJ1-3; D unresolved. The V end lost 0 bases, the J end lost 2 bases, and 15 bases lay between the germline ends. This CDR3 has 17 amino acids. Germline V gene lookup returns CDR1 SGHRS and CDR2 YFSETQ.

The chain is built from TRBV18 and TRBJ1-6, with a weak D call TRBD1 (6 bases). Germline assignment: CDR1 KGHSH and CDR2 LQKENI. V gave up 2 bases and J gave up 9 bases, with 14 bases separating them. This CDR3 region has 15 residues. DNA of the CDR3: TGTGCCAGCTCACCAGGCGAGACAGGCGGTTCACCCCTCCACTTT. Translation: CASSPGETGGSPLHF. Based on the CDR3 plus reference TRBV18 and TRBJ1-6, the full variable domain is NAGVMQNPRHLVRRRGQEARLRCSPMKGHSHVYWYRQLPEEGLKFMVYLQKENIIDESGMPKERFSAEFPKEGPSILRIQQVVRGDSAAYFCASSPGETGGSPLHFGNGTRLTVT.

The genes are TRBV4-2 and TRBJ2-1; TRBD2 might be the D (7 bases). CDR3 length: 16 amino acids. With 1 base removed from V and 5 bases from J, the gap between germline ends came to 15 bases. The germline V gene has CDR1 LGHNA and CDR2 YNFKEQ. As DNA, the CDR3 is TGTGCCAGCAGCCAAGGAGGGGGGGAAATTGACAATGAGCAGTTCTTC. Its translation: CASSQGGGEIDNEQFF.

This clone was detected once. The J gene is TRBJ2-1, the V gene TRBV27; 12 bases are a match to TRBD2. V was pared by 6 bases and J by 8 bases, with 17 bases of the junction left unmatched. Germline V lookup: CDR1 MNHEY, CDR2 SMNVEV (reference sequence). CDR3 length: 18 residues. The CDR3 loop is CASRPTSGRVGNVDEQFF. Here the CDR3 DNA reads TGTGCCAGCAGGCCGACTAGCGGGAGAGTCGGGAACGTCGATGAGCAGTTCTTC.

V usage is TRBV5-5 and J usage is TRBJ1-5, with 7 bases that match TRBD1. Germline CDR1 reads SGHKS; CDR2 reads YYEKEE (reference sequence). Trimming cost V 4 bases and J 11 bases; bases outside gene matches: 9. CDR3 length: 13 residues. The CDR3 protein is CASSIYRGEAQHF. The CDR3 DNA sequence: TGTGCCAGCAGCATCTACAGGGGAGAGGCCCAGCATTTT.

This CDR3 reads CASSSVGADTQYF. DNA for the CDR3: TGTGCCAGCAGCTCGGTTGGGGCAGATACGCAGTATTTT. The chain employs TRBV5-6 and TRBJ2-3; D is undetermined. Germline CDR1 and CDR2: SGHDT and YYEEEE. CDR3 length: 13 residues. The V end was cut by 3 bases, the J end by 4 bases, with 9 bases between.

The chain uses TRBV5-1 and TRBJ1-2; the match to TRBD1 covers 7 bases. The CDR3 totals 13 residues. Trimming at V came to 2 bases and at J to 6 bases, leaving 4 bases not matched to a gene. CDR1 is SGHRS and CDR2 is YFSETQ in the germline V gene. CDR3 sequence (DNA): TGCGCCAGCAGCTTTGGGACAGCGGATGGCTACACCTTC. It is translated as CASSFGTADGYTF.

The CDR3 DNA follows: TGTGCCAGCAGTGAAGATGGAGGGCCCGGTCAGCCCCAGCATTTT. It is translated as CASSEDGGPGQPQHF. The chain recombines TRBV2 with TRBJ1-5; D not resolved. The germline V gene encodes CDR1 SNHLY and CDR2 FYNNEI. Between the trimmed V and J ends, which lost 1 base and 6 bases, there was a span of 13 bases. This CDR3 is 15 amino acids long.